The 27 T cell receptor beta chains in this list originate from one sample, sequenced in a study of vaccination effects on CD4 cells after COVID-19. With approximately 10 days of culture completed, CD4+ T cells were isolated. Participants received two doses of either the BNT162b2 or mRNA-1273 vaccine. Profiled with immunoSEQ multiplex PCR; TCRdb holds only in-frame clones, not every one. Counted here are about 40,000 clones, 55% to 80% occurring once; the ten biggest clones make up less than 9.5%. These receptors' antigens are unknown. Sequencing used CD4+ T cells from PBMCs cultured without peptide, obtained after COVID-19 vaccination. The receptors stem from a human donor who received a COVID-19 vaccine.

This chain links TRBV28 with TRBJ1-4; D unclear. Germline CDR1 is MDHEN and CDR2 is SYDVKM. The V and J ends lost 3 bases and 0 bases respectively, with 8 bases between them. The CDR3 sequence is 15 residues long. The CDR3 reads CASSLDQATNEKLFF. As DNA, the CDR3 is TGTGCCAGCAGTTTGGACCAAGCAACTAATGAAAAACTGTTTTTT.

The V call is TRBV11-3, the J call TRBJ2-1, with 8 bases that match TRBD2. There are 17 residues in the CDR3. The V segment lost 4 bases and the J segment 4 bases; nucleotides outside the gene matches: 12. Germline V lookup: CDR1 SGHNT, CDR2 YENEEA. Here the CDR3 DNA reads TGTGCCAGCAGCTATGAGGCTAGCGGGTCATCATACAATGAGCAGTTCTTC. It is translated as CASSYEASGSSYNEQFF.

The J gene is TRBJ1-5, the V gene TRBV28, with TRBD1 matching over 7 bases. Germline CDR1 MDHEN, CDR2 SYDVKM. Trimming removed 5 bases from V and 3 bases from J; junction bases left unmatched: 10. This CDR3 comprises 16 residues. CDR3 in amino acids: CASSPPGDSHNQPQHF. Written as DNA, the CDR3 is TGTGCCAGCAGTCCCCCCGGGGACAGCCACAATCAGCCCCAGCATTTT.

This rearrangement joins TRBV6-4 to TRBJ2-6; the D is unclear. The CDR3 contains 13 residues. Looked up from germline, CDR1 is MRHNA and CDR2 is SNTAGT. The germline V and J ends were trimmed by 0 bases and 3 bases, with 0 bases remaining between them. The CDR3 region is CASSDSGANVLTF. The CDR3 region has the DNA TGTGCCAGCAGTGACTCTGGGGCCAACGTCCTGACTTTC.

The genes are TRBV5-4 and TRBJ2-2; 7 nucleotides align to TRBD1. Germline V CDR1 and CDR2: SGHNT, YYREEE (reference sequence). V trimming: 7 bases; J trimming: 4 bases; junction bases outside the gene matches: 10. CDR3 length equals 15 residues. Here the CDR3 DNA reads TGTGCCAGCGGTTTGAGGGGGCTCCCCACCGGGGAGCTGTTTTTT. This encodes CASGLRGLPTGELFF.

This clone was seen a few times. The V call is TRBV27, the J call TRBJ1-5, with D perhaps matching TRBD1 (5 bases). The V end lost 6 bases, the J end lost 9 bases, and 15 bases lay between the germline ends. Germline V gene data show CDR1 as MNHEY and CDR2 as SMNVEV (reference sequence). This CDR3 has 13 residues. The CDR3, as DNA: TGTGCCAGCAGCCGGGACGCACTGCGGCCCCAGCATTTT. Protein product: CASSRDALRPQHF.

This sequence joins TRBV2 and TRBJ2-2, with D hard to call. Germline V lookup: CDR1 SNHLY, CDR2 FYNNEI. The V gene lost 0 bases and the J gene lost 0 bases, with 26 bases spanning the gap. The CDR3 loop spans 22 amino acids. CDR3 DNA: TGTGCCAGCAGTGAAGCCGGTGTCCGGCTTTCGGCAGGCCGTACGAACACCGGGGAGCTGTTTTTT. Protein sequence: CASSEAGVRLSAGRTNTGELFF.

This clone was observed a handful of times. The chain carries TRBV2 and TRBJ1-3, with TRBD1 matching 7 bases. This CDR3 region has 14 residues. J gave up 2 bases and V 6 bases, and 4 bases lay outside the gene matches. The germline gives CDR1 SNHLY, CDR2 FYNNEI. In DNA form, the CDR3 reads TGTGCCAGCAGGGCCGGGACAGCTGGAAACACCATATATTTT. This encodes CASRAGTAGNTIYF.

This clone was found a few times. This chain uses TRBV19 with TRBJ2-2; no definite D call. This CDR3 contains 14 residues. Germline CDR1 reads LNHDA; CDR2 reads SQIVND (reference sequence). V gave up 7 bases and J gave up 0 bases, with 9 bases separating them. CDR3 region: CASIFSANTGELFF. The CDR3 DNA reads TGTGCCAGTATATTCTCGGCGAACACCGGGGAGCTGTTTTTT.

The V and J genes are TRBV2 and TRBJ1-3; D ambiguous. Trimming took off 3 bases at V and 0 bases at J, with 9 bases between the two ends. Per germline, CDR1 SNHLY and CDR2 FYNNEI. The CDR3 length is 15 residues. As DNA, the CDR3 is TGTGCCAGCAGTGATAGGGCTTTCTCTGGAAACACCATATATTTT. Translated, it gives CASSDRAFSGNTIYF. Full variable domain (outside the CDR3, taken from reference TRBV2 and TRBJ1-3): EPEVTQTPSHQVTQMGQEVILRCVPISNHLYFYWYRQILGQKVEFLVSFYNNEISEKSEIFDDQFSVERPDGSNFTLKIRSTKLEDSAMYFCASSDRAFSGNTIYFGEGSWLTVV.

The chain links TRBV10-3 to TRBJ2-2, with 12 nucleotides matching TRBD2. The CDR3 contains 17 residues. CDR1 is ENHRY and CDR2 is SYGVKD in the germline V gene. V lost 3 bases and J lost 6; bases outside the gene matches: 8. CDR3 sequence: CAISEELAGGPSGELFF. The DNA of the CDR3 is TGTGCCATCAGTGAAGAGCTAGCGGGGGGGCCATCCGGGGAGCTGTTTTTT.

There are a few counts of this clone. This sequence joins TRBV5-1 and TRBJ2-7; D not resolved. The CDR3 is 12 residues long. Germline V CDR1 and CDR2: SGHRS, YFSETQ. V lost 0 bases, J lost 6 bases, and 7 bases lay in between. CDR3 DNA sequence: TGCGCCAGCAGCTTGGACACCCCCGAGCAGTACTTC. Its translation: CASSLDTPEQYF.

The rearrangement uses TRBV7-9 and TRBJ1-2; D gene unclear. This CDR3 has 16 amino acids. V gave up 1 base and J gave up 8 bases, with 20 bases separating them. In germline, CDR1 is SEHNR, CDR2 FQNEAQ (reference sequence). Written as DNA, the CDR3 is TGTGCCAGCAGCTTAGTATCCCGGACGATCGGGAGGGGCTACACCTTC. Encoded protein: CASSLVSRTIGRGYTF.

The chain combines TRBV9 with TRBJ1-1; D possibly corresponds to TRBD1 (6 bases). V lost 2 bases and J lost 4, with 9 bases in between. Germline CDR1 reads SGDLS; CDR2 reads YYNGEE. This CDR3 has 13 residues. CDR3 sequence: CASSVRGGTEAFF. DNA of the CDR3: TGTGCCAGCAGCGTTAGGGGGGGCACTGAAGCTTTCTTT.

The rearrangement joins TRBV4-2 to TRBJ2-5, with D maybe TRBD2 (5 bases). This CDR3 is 16 amino acids long. Trimming stripped 4 bases from V and 2 bases from J, with 17 bases between. Germline V gene sequence: CDR1 LGHNA, CDR2 YNFKEQ. CDR3 sequence: CASSRALGSGQETQYF. The CDR3, as DNA: TGTGCCAGCAGCCGCGCCCTGGGGAGCGGACAAGAGACCCAGTACTTC.

This clone was detected a few times. The chain uses TRBV5-1 and TRBJ1-6, with D hard to call. Germline V gives CDR1 SGHRS, CDR2 YFSETQ. The CDR3 is 14 residues long. V dropped 2 bases and J dropped 10 bases, with 13 bases sitting between them. CDR3 sequence: CASSLAGLGSPLHF. In DNA, the CDR3 is TGCGCCAGCAGCTTAGCGGGGTTGGGATCACCCCTCCACTTT.

The V call is TRBV6-5, the J call TRBJ1-2, with 7 bases that match TRBD1. The V segment lost 6 bases and the J segment 8 bases; nucleotides outside the gene matches: 9. Germline CDR1 and CDR2: MNHEY and SVGAGI. There are 13 residues in the CDR3. In DNA form, the CDR3 reads TGTGCCAGCAGAGAGAACAGGGGACGGGGCTACACCTTC. Protein: CASRENRGRGYTF.

The CDR3, as DNA: TGCAGCGTTGAAGATCGTCGGGACACATACACCTTC. This translates into CSVEDRRDTYTF. J is TRBJ1-2 and V is TRBV29-1; a possible D gene is TRBD1 (6 bases). Germline V gene sequence: CDR1 SQVTM, CDR2 ANQGSEA. The CDR3 sequence is 12 residues long. The ends were cut back, 0 bases at V and 11 bases at J, with 13 bases in the middle.

The chain joins TRBV5-1 to TRBJ2-3; 8 bases map to TRBD1. After removal of 5 bases from V and 4 bases from J, the junction contained 0 bases not matched to a gene. Germline CDR1 SGHRS, CDR2 YFSETQ. This CDR3 is 12 amino acids long. CDR3 loop: CASRQGADTQYF. CDR3 sequence (DNA): TGCGCCAGCAGACAGGGGGCAGATACGCAGTATTTT.

The chain couples TRBV27 to TRBJ2-2; D is perhaps TRBD2 (5 bases). The CDR3 runs to 15 residues. CDR1 MNHEY and CDR2 SMNVEV come from the germline V gene (reference sequence). Trimming cost V 5 bases and J 6 bases, with 16 bases left between them. In DNA form, the CDR3 reads TGTGCCAGCAGTGGAGCAACTAGGTACGCCGGGGAGCTGTTTTTT. Translated: CASSGATRYAGELFF.

V usage is TRBV6-6 and J usage is TRBJ1-1; a possible D gene is TRBD1 (6 bases). The CDR3 loop spans 14 amino acids. Germline V CDR1 and CDR2: MNHNY, SVGAGI (reference sequence). V lost 2 bases and J lost 4, with 11 bases in between. The CDR3 region is CASSYTQGSTEAFF. The CDR3 coding sequence is TGTGCCAGCAGTTACACGCAGGGGAGCACTGAAGCTTTCTTT.

This chain links TRBV4-2 with TRBJ2-5; 9 positions match TRBD1. Unmatched junction bases numbered 8, after V lost 4 bases and J lost 5 bases. CDR3 size: 15 residues. Germline CDR1 is LGHNA and CDR2 is YNFKEQ. The CDR3 is CASSRQDRGAETQYF. CDR3 in DNA: TGTGCCAGCAGCCGCCAGGACAGGGGTGCGGAGACCCAGTACTTC.

V usage is TRBV5-1 and J usage is TRBJ2-7; the D gene is possibly TRBD2 (6 bases). V lost 5 bases and J lost 6, with 18 bases in between. CDR1 SGHRS and CDR2 YFSETQ come from the germline V gene. CDR3 length: 14 amino acids. The CDR3 DNA reads as TGCGCCAGCAGAAGCGAGGGCGGGGTGGGCGAGCAGTACTTC. Its translation: CASRSEGGVGEQYF.

The genes are TRBV6-5 and TRBJ2-1, with 9 nucleotides matching TRBD2. The CDR3 extends over 15 amino acids. Germline CDR1 and CDR2: MNHEY and SVGAGI. Germline trimming cut 8 bases from V and 4 bases from J; bases unmatched to any gene: 9. The chain's CDR3 is CASCRSGGRYNEQFF. CDR3 bases: TGTGCCAGCTGCCGGAGCGGGGGGCGTTACAATGAGCAGTTCTTC.

The rearrangement joins TRBV18 to TRBJ2-2; possibly TRBD1 for D (6 bases). This CDR3 is built from 12 residues. CDR1 and CDR2 (germline): KGHSH, LQKENI. V shed 8 bases and J shed 3 bases, with 7 bases lying between them. CDR3 sequence reads: CASRQDTGELFF. As DNA, the CDR3 is TGTGCCAGCAGACAGGACACCGGGGAGCTGTTTTTT.

This chain links TRBV6-5 with TRBJ2-7; D might be TRBD1 (5 bases). This CDR3 region has 12 residues. Trimming took off 8 bases at V and 6 bases at J, with 14 bases between the two ends. Germline V gives CDR1 MNHEY, CDR2 SVGAGI. This CDR3 is CASGWGPTEQYF. The CDR3 bases are TGTGCCAGCGGCTGGGGCCCCACCGAGCAGTACTTC.

This clone came up a few times. The chain's CDR3 is CASSYSGGVWTEQFF. In DNA form, the CDR3 reads TGTGCCAGCAGTTACTCAGGGGGGGTTTGGACTGAGCAGTTCTTC. The chain is built from TRBV6-5 and TRBJ2-1; tentative D call: TRBD2 (7 bases). CDR3 length equals 15 residues. Germline loops: CDR1 MNHEY, CDR2 SVGAGI. Between the trimmed V and J ends, which lost 0 bases and 9 bases, there was a span of 15 bases.